These 10 T cell receptor beta chains were all obtained from the same sample, sequenced in a study of blood T cell repertoires in COVID-19. TCRdb's table, derived via immunoSEQ multiplex PCR, lists solely in-frame clones and lacks some. The sample includes around 280,000 clones, more than 70% seen only once; the top ten take roughly 10%. What was sequenced was peripheral blood. These receptors all stem from a woman aged 25 to 45 with COVID-19, enrolled during active disease.

A note on this clone: Other DNA sequences in this specimen translate into the identical CDR3. V is TRBV4-3 and J is TRBJ2-2, with 9 nucleotides matching TRBD2. CDR1 is LGHNA, CDR2 YSLEER, per germline. J was trimmed by 6 bases and V by 3 bases; bases with no gene match: 11. This CDR3 contains 17 residues. The CDR3: CASSHSVAGDSAGELFF. DNA of the CDR3: TGCGCCAGCAGCCACTCTGTAGCGGGAGATTCGGCCGGGGAGCTGTTTTTT.

The chain combines TRBV5-8 with TRBJ2-5, with D unclear. This CDR3 contains 16 residues. Germline assignment: CDR1 SGHTS and CDR2 YDEGEE. Trimming removed 0 bases from V and 5 bases from J, with 17 bases in between. The CDR3 DNA follows: TGTGCCAGCAGCTTGGACGGCCTAAGGCCCGGGGAGACCCAGTACTTC. Translated: CASSLDGLRPGETQYF.

The genes are TRBV7-8 and TRBJ1-3; D is possibly TRBD1 (5 bases). Trimming took 4 bases from V and 2 from J, leaving 9 bases between them. This CDR3 spans 14 amino acids. Germline V gene data show CDR1 as SGHVS and CDR2 as FQNEAQ. The CDR3 DNA reads TGTGCCAGCAGCTGGTGGGGCCCTGGAAACACCATATATTTT. The encoded protein is CASSWWGPGNTIYF.

This sequence joins TRBV27 and TRBJ1-2; D unresolved. The CDR3 is 15 residues long. Trimming left V 0 bases short and J 0 bases short, with 8 bases between. The germline V gene encodes CDR1 MNHEY and CDR2 SMNVEV (reference sequence). The CDR3 DNA is TGTGCCAGCAGTTTATCGCGTAGTTCTAACTATGGCTACACCTTC. Its translation: CASSLSRSSNYGYTF.

The V gene is TRBV9, the J gene TRBJ2-1; unclear D gene. This CDR3 is 9 amino acids long. Trimming took off 4 bases at V and 10 bases at J, with 3 bases between the two ends. Germline CDR1 SGDLS, CDR2 YYNGEE. Here the CDR3 reads CASSLEQFF. The CDR3 DNA reads TGTGCCAGCAGCCTAGAGCAGTTCTTC.

The chain joins TRBV27 to TRBJ2-1, with TRBD2 matching over 13 bases. After removal of 2 bases from V and 5 bases from J, the junction contained 3 bases not matched to a gene. The length of the CDR3 is 16 residues. The germline V gene has CDR1 MNHEY and CDR2 SMNVEV (reference sequence). This CDR3 reads CASSLGTSGNHNEQFF. In DNA, the CDR3 is TGTGCCAGCAGTTTAGGGACTAGCGGGAATCACAATGAGCAGTTCTTC.

The CDR3 DNA sequence: TGTGCCAGCAGTCGACAGCACAATGAGCAGTTCTTC. It specifies CASSRQHNEQFF. This sequence joins TRBV6-5 and TRBJ2-1; D possibly corresponds to TRBD1 (5 bases). The CDR3 has 12 amino acids. Germline CDR1 reads MNHEY; CDR2 reads SVGAGI. Deletions cut 5 bases from V and 5 bases from J, with 7 bases between.

The chain couples TRBV4-1 to TRBJ1-2; D might be TRBD1 (5 bases). CDR1 and CDR2 from the germline V gene are MGHRA and YSYEKL. The V and J ends lost 0 bases and 4 bases respectively, with 12 bases between them. The CDR3 extends over 15 amino acids. CDR3 bases: TGCGCCAGCAGCCAAGATCCGGCGGGGACCTATGGCTACACCTTC. It is translated as CASSQDPAGTYGYTF.

This clone was detected only once. The chain is built from TRBV13 and TRBJ2-3; a possible D gene is TRBD2 (5 bases). Germline values: CDR1 PRHDT, CDR2 FYEKMQ (reference sequence). V gave up 5 bases and J gave up 2 bases, with 11 bases separating them. The CDR3 has 14 residues. CDR3 DNA sequence: TGTGCCAGCAGCCTCGGGAAGGTCACAGATACGCAGTATTTT. Its protein is CASSLGKVTDTQYF.

Remarks on this clone: At one end, the junction sequence differs from germline, possibly due to a read error. This chain connects TRBV10-3 to TRBJ2-1, with D maybe TRBD1 (5 bases). From germline, CDR1 is ENHRY and CDR2 SYGVKD. The CDR3 consists of 11 residues. For the CDR3, the DNA is TGTGCCATCAGTGAGTCGGCAGGGATGGTCTTC. It translates to CAISESAGMVF.